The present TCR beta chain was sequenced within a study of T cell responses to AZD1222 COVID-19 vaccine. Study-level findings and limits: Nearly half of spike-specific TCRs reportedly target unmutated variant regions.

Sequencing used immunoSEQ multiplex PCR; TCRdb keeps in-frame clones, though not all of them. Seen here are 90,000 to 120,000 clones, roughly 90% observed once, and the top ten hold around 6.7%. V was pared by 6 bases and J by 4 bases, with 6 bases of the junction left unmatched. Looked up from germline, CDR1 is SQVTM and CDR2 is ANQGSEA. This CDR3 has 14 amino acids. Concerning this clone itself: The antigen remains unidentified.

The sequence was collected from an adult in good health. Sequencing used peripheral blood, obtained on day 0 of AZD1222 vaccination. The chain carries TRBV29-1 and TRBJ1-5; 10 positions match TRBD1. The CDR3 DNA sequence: TGCAGCGTCTCTCGGACAGGGGGTAATCAGCCCCAGCATTTT. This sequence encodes CSVSRTGGNQPQHF.